The 23 T cell receptor beta chains in this list originate from one sample, sequenced in a study of radiation and T cells in renal cell carcinoma. This sample's time point: blood 4 weeks post-SBRT, at nephrectomy. Treatment of the sample: 15 Gy SBRT to primary tumor, nephrectomy 4 weeks later. TCRdb keeps only in-frame clones here, not all; method: immunoSEQ multiplex PCR. The sample has some 80,000 clones; over 80% are singletons. The specimen comprised blood, sampled from a patient whose treatment included radiotherapy and nephrectomy. Source of these receptors: a woman in her fifties or sixties with renal cell carcinoma.

V is TRBV19 and J is TRBJ1-5; D is uncertain. The CDR3 is made up of 12 amino acids. Trimming took 3 bases from V and 5 from J, leaving 5 bases between them. Germline V CDR1 and CDR2: LNHDA, SQIVND (reference sequence). The CDR3: CASSIRDQPQHF. For the CDR3, the DNA is TGTGCCAGTAGTATTCGAGATCAGCCCCAGCATTTT.

This clone came up once. The chain is built from TRBV9 and TRBJ1-2; tentative D call: TRBD1 (5 bases). This CDR3 is built from 15 residues. The germline V gene has CDR1 SGDLS and CDR2 YYNGEE. V lost 4 bases, J lost 7 bases, and 20 bases lay in between. As DNA, the CDR3 is TGTGCCAGCAGCCCCGAGTGGGGGAGAGGGGCTGGCTACACCTTC. Its protein product is CASSPEWGRGAGYTF.

To note about this clone: Its ends do not fully match the called genes, so a read error is possible. The chain links TRBV7-7 to TRBJ2-1, with 7 bases matching TRBD2. Germline assignment: CDR1 SSHAT and CDR2 FNYEAQ (reference sequence). The CDR3 contains 14 residues. The chain's CDR3 is CASSLSGSGNEQFF. For the CDR3, the DNA is TGTGCTAGCAGCTTAAGCGGTAGCGGGAATGAGCAGTTCTTC.

The chain couples TRBV29-1 to TRBJ2-1; 8 positions match TRBD2. Germline CDR1 is SQVTM and CDR2 is ANQGSEA. CDR3 length: 13 residues. V lost 7 bases to trimming and J lost 6 bases; unmatched junction nucleotides: 8. The DNA for the CDR3 is TGCAGCGCCCTCACGAGCGGGAGCAATGAGCAGTTCTTC. It codes for CSALTSGSNEQFF.

The J gene is TRBJ1-1, the V gene TRBV6-5; 7 positions match TRBD1. V gave up 5 bases and J gave up 10 bases; unmatched junction bases: 13. The germline V gene encodes CDR1 MNHEY and CDR2 SVGAGI. CDR3 size: 14 residues. CDR3 in amino acids: CASSPQGTFGGAFF. CDR3 in DNA: TGTGCCAGCAGTCCACAGGGGACCTTCGGCGGAGCTTTCTTT.

The rearrangement uses TRBV9 and TRBJ2-1, with D hard to call. The V gene's germline CDR1 is SGDLS and CDR2 YYNGEE. CDR3 length equals 16 residues. V was shortened by 4 bases and J by 0 bases, with 14 bases between the two germline ends. The CDR3 DNA sequence: TGTGCCAGCAGCACTTCCTACCCTGGCTCCTACAATGAGCAGTTCTTC. Protein product: CASSTSYPGSYNEQFF.

The chain uses TRBV5-1 and TRBJ2-3; possibly TRBD1 or TRBD2 for D (6 bases each). From germline, CDR1 is SGHRS and CDR2 YFSETQ. V lost 4 bases, J lost 2 bases, and 20 bases lay in between. The CDR3 covers 17 residues. The CDR3 sequence: CASSPGAGHLSTDTQYF. The CDR3 coding sequence is TGCGCCAGCAGCCCCGGGGCGGGACATCTATCCACAGATACGCAGTATTTT.

The chain employs TRBV7-2 and TRBJ2-2, with TRBD2 as a possible D gene (5 bases). Germline values: CDR1 SGHTA, CDR2 FQGNSA. This CDR3 has 15 residues. The V gene lost 1 base and the J gene lost 1 base, with 7 bases spanning the gap. The CDR3 region has the DNA TGTGCCAGCAGCTTAGGGGCGGGGAACACCGGGGAGCTGTTTTTT. It yields the protein CASSLGAGNTGELFF.

The rearrangement joins TRBV5-1 to TRBJ2-7; TRBD1 aligns across 7 bases. V dropped 4 bases and J dropped 8; count of bases not matched to a gene: 6. CDR1 SGHRS and CDR2 YFSETQ come from the germline V gene. The CDR3 totals 12 residues. CDR3 nucleotides: TGCGCCAGCAGCGATACAGGGGTACAGCAGTACTTC. It yields the protein CASSDTGVQQYF.

The CDR3, as DNA: TGCGCCAGCAGCGGGTCTTCCTACGAGCAGTACTTC. Protein: CASSGSSYEQYF. The chain recombines TRBV5-1 with TRBJ2-5, with D unresolved. The J call may be mistaken, given a closer DNA end match to TRBJ2-7. In germline, CDR1 is SGHRS, CDR2 YFSETQ. The length of the CDR3 is 12 residues.

The chain combines TRBV7-9 with TRBJ2-5; 15 bases match TRBD2. Germline V gene sequence: CDR1 SEHNR, CDR2 FQNEAQ (reference sequence). The CDR3 contains 17 residues. Germline trimming cut 1 base from V and 5 bases from J; bases unmatched to any gene: 5. This CDR3 reads CASSLGGTSGGSETQYF. The CDR3 DNA reads TGTGCCAGCAGCTTAGGCGGGACTAGCGGGGGGAGCGAGACCCAGTACTTC.

The rearrangement links TRBV30 to TRBJ2-1, with 9 bases matching TRBD2. This CDR3 is built from 16 residues. V was clipped by 2 bases and J by 9 bases; unmatched bases: 14. CDR1 and CDR2 (germline): GTSNPN, SVGIG (reference sequence). In DNA form, the CDR3 reads TGTGCCTGGAGTCCTACCCGGGTAGCGGGAGCGGGTGAGCAGTTCTTC. This encodes CAWSPTRVAGAGEQFF. The variable domain in full, with the rest retrieved from reference TRBV30 and TRBJ2-1, is SQTIHQWPATLVQPVGSPLSLECTVEGTSNPNLYWYRQAAGRGLQLLFYSVGIGQISSEVPQNLSASRPQDRQFILSSKKLLLSDSGFYLCAWSPTRVAGAGEQFFGPGTRLTVL.

The rearrangement joins TRBV29-1 to TRBJ1-1; tentative D call: TRBD1 (5 bases). V was clipped by 4 bases and J by 5 bases, with 14 bases between them. The CDR3 is made up of 13 amino acids. Per the germline V gene, CDR1 is SQVTM and CDR2 is ANQGSEA. CDR3 region: CSVAISGGTEAFF. The DNA of the CDR3 is TGCAGCGTTGCCATCTCGGGGGGTACTGAAGCTTTCTTT.

The chain is built from TRBV14 and TRBJ1-5; D not resolved. This CDR3 contains 22 residues. Trimming cost V 0 bases and J 3 bases, with 30 bases left between them. Germline CDR1 reads SGHDN; CDR2 reads FVKESK. CDR3 amino acids: CASSQDQARPYSAPRLNQPQHF. Here the CDR3 DNA reads TGTGCCAGCAGCCAAGATCAGGCCCGTCCCTACTCGGCCCCCCGGCTCAATCAGCCCCAGCATTTT.

V is TRBV6-1 and J is TRBJ2-7, with TRBD2 as a possible D gene (5 bases). Germline CDR1 MNHNS, CDR2 SASEGT. Trimming shortened V by 2 bases and J by 3 bases, and 8 bases separated the two germline ends. The CDR3 contains 13 residues. In DNA, the CDR3 is TGTGCCAGCAGTGAACGAAGCGGCTACGAGCAGTACTTC. Amino acids: CASSERSGYEQYF.

The table lists this clone with a count of one. V is TRBV2 and J is TRBJ2-2; 9 bases align to TRBD1. Germline V gene sequence: CDR1 SNHLY, CDR2 FYNNEI. V dropped 6 bases and J dropped 7; count of bases not matched to a gene: 6. The CDR3 is made up of 14 amino acids. The DNA for the CDR3 is TGTGCCAGCAGGGGGACAGGGAGGAACGGGGAGCTGTTTTTT. It specifies CASRGTGRNGELFF. Based on the CDR3 plus reference TRBV2 and TRBJ2-2, the full variable domain is EPEVTQTPSHQVTQMGQEVILRCVPISNHLYFYWYRQILGQKVEFLVSFYNNEISEKSEIFDDQFSVERPDGSNFTLKIRSTKLEDSAMYFCASRGTGRNGELFFGEGSRLTVL.

The chain couples TRBV5-6 to TRBJ1-1; 7 nucleotides line up with TRBD1. Looked up from germline, CDR1 is SGHDT and CDR2 is YYEEEE. Unmatched junction bases numbered 12, after V lost 3 bases and J lost 10 bases. The CDR3 is 14 residues long. The CDR3, as DNA: TGTGCCAGCAGCTGGGGTGAGGGGGCTTTGGGAGCTTTCTTT. It specifies CASSWGEGALGAFF.

Here the CDR3 reads CASSPETGGRQPQHF. The CDR3 DNA follows: TGTGCCAGCTCACCAGAGACAGGGGGCCGTCAGCCCCAGCATTTT. This chain uses TRBV18 with TRBJ1-5, with 10 nucleotides matching TRBD1. The trim removed 2 bases at V and 6 bases at J, leaving 4 bases unmatched. In germline, CDR1 is KGHSH, CDR2 LQKENI. The CDR3 loop spans 15 amino acids.

This clone was seen once. The chain couples TRBV27 to TRBJ2-5; D could derive from TRBD1 or TRBD2 (5 bases each). The V gene lost 2 bases and the J gene lost 2 bases, with 12 bases spanning the gap. The CDR3 extends over 15 amino acids. CDR1 is MNHEY, CDR2 SMNVEV, per germline (reference sequence). CDR3 DNA sequence: TGTGCCAGCAGTTTAATGGGGGTAGGTCAAGAGACCCAGTACTTC. Translated: CASSLMGVGQETQYF.

This chain joins TRBV7-6 and TRBJ2-7; TRBD1 agrees at 7 bases. The germline V gene encodes CDR1 SGHVS and CDR2 FNYEAQ. This CDR3 region has 14 residues. Unmatched junction bases numbered 2, after V lost 3 bases and J lost 0 bases. CDR3 region: CASSLDRSSYEQYF. Written as DNA, the CDR3 is TGTGCCAGCAGCTTGGACAGGAGCTCCTACGAGCAGTACTTC.

This sequence joins TRBV11-2 and TRBJ2-3; D unresolved. CDR1 is SGHAT and CDR2 is FQNNGV in the germline V gene. The CDR3 spans 14 residues. Trimming shortened V by 0 bases and J by 3 bases, and 7 bases separated the two germline ends. In DNA form, the CDR3 reads TGTGCCAGCAGCTTAGAGGGCCAGACAGATACGCAGTATTTT. It is translated as CASSLEGQTDTQYF.

This clone was recorded only once. This chain links TRBV18 with TRBJ2-7, with D possibly called TRBD1 or TRBD2 (6 bases each). The V end lost 3 bases, the J end lost 5 bases, and 17 bases lay between the germline ends. CDR3 length: 15 amino acids. Germline V gives CDR1 KGHSH, CDR2 LQKENI. CDR3 amino acids: CASSPITGRRDEQYF. The CDR3 nucleotides are TGTGCCAGCTCACCGATAACAGGGAGGAGAGACGAGCAGTACTTC.

This chain joins TRBV5-3 and TRBJ1-6; D is unclear. TRBV5-3 is annotated as an ORF whose role is uncertain. Trimming shortened V by 6 bases and J by 6 bases, and 4 bases separated the two germline ends. The CDR3 runs 11 residues. CDR3 DNA: TGTGCCAGAAACGGTAATTCACCCCTCCACTTT. It yields the protein CARNGNSPLHF.